This T cell receptor (beta chain) came from a study of T-cell memory formation after mild COVID-19. Study background: There were largely donor-specific TCR clusters. Study-level points and caveats: While clones contracting from day 15 to 85 were balanced between CD4 and CD8, later expanders leaned CD4+.

TCR alpha and TCR beta cDNA libraries with sample barcodes and UMIs came from 5'RACE using constant-segment primers. TCRdb passed the 5' RACE reads through MiXCR, listing each CDR3 protein once. Altogether under 300,000 distinct CDR3 sequences are present, more than 15% being singletons, with the ten largest covering 23%. With 1 base removed from V and 7 bases from J, the gap between germline ends came to 11 bases. This CDR3 has 13 amino acids. Germline values: CDR1 LGHNA, CDR2 YSLEER. Regarding this clonotype: No antigen is known for it.

The sequencing sample was made of PBMCs or a T cell subset sorted from them (not recorded which). This rearrangement joins TRBV4-3 to TRBJ2-7, with D perhaps TRBD1 (5 bases). The sequence came from a young man who had mild COVID-19 (a few samples of this study predate the infection). Cell type and time point are not known. The CDR3 coding sequence is TGCGCCAGCAGCCAAGTTCAGGGTGGTGAGCAGTACGTC. Translating gives CASSQVQGGEQYV.